This T cell receptor (beta chain) derives from a study of memory CD8 T cells in hepatitis C reinfection. Looking at the study overall: A couple of donors resolved primary infection, then developed chronic reinfection.

Time point described: peak reinfection, 3 to 8 weeks after reinfection detection. Sorted cells were sequenced directly ex vivo without any in vitro expansion. There are 14 residues in the CDR3. The ends lost 5 bases at V and 5 bases at J; junction bases unmatched: 4. Germline lookup yields CDR1 SGHAT and CDR2 FQNNGV. The assay was immunoSEQ multiplex PCR, and TCRdb's table has in-frame clones only and misses some. The table shows more than 35,000 clones, with over 75% occurring only once. V is TRBV11-2 and J is TRBJ2-5, with 11 bases lining up with TRBD2. This TCR came from a young man with hepatitis C virus infection. Material: naive CD8+ T cells sorted from blood. CDR3 nucleotide sequence: TGTGCCAGCAGCCCAACTAGCGGGAGCGAGACCCAGTACTTC. It encodes CASSPTSGSETQYF.